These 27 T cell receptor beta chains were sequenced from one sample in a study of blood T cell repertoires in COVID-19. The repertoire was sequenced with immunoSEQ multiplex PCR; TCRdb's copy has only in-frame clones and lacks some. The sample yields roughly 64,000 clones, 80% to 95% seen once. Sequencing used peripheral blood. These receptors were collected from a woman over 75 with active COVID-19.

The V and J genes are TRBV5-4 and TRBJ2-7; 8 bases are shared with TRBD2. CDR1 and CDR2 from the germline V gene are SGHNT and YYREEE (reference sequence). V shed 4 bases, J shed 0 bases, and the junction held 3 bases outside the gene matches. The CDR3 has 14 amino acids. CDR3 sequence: CASSGSGNSYEQYF. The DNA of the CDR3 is TGTGCCAGCAGCGGTAGCGGGAACTCCTACGAGCAGTACTTC.

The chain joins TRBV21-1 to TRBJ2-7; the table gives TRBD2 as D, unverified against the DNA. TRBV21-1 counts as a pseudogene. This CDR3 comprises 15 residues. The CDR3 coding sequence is TGTGCCAGCAGCAAAAAGCCAGCCCGGGGCTACGAGCAGTACGTC. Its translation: CASSKKPARGYEQYV.

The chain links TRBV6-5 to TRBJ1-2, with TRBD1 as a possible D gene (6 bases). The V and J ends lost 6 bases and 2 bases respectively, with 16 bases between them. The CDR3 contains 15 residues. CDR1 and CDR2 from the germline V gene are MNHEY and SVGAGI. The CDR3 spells CASSPSLQGNYGYTF. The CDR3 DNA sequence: TGTGCCAGCAGCCCCTCGCTTCAGGGGAACTATGGCTACACCTTC.

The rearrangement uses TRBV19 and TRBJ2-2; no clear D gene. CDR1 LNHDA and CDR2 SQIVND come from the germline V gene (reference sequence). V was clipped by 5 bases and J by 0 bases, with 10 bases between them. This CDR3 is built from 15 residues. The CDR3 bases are TGTGCCAGTAGTGCGGTTACTGCGAACACCGGGGAGCTGTTTTTT. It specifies CASSAVTANTGELFF.

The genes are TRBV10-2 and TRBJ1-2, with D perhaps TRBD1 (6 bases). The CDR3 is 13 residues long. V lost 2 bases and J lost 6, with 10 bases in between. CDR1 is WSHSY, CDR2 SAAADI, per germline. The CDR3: CASSEEQGHGYTF. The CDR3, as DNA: TGCGCCAGCAGTGAGGAACAGGGCCATGGCTACACCTTC.

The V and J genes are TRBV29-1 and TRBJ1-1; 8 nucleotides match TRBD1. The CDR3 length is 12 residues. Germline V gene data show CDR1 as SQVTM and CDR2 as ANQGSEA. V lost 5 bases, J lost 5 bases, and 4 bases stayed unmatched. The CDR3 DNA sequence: TGCAGCGTTCAGGGGGCGCGGACTGAAGCTTTCTTT. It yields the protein CSVQGARTEAFF.

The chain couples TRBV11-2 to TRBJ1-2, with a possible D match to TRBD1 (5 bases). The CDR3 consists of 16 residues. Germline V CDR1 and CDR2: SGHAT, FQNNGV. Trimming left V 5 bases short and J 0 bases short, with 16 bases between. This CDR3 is CASSTRSGLANYGYTF. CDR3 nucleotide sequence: TGTGCCAGCAGCACCCGCTCAGGGCTCGCTAACTATGGCTACACCTTC.

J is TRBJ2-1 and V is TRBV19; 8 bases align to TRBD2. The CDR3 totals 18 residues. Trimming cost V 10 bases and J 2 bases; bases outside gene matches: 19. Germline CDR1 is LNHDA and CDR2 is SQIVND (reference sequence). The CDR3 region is CATLRGTRDGSAYNEQFF. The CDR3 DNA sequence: TGTGCCACCCTTAGGGGGACTAGGGACGGTTCGGCCTACAATGAGCAGTTCTTC.

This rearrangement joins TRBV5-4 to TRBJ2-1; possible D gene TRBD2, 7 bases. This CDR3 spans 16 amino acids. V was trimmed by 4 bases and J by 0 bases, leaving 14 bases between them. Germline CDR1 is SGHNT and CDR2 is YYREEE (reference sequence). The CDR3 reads CASSGGGQSSYNEQFF. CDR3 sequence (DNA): TGTGCCAGCAGCGGGGGGGGGCAGAGCTCCTACAATGAGCAGTTCTTC.

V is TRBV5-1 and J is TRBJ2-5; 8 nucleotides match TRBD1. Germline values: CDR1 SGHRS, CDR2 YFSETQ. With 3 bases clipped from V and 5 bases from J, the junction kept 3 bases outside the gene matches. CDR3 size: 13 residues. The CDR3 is CASSSGQGETQYF. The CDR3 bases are TGCGCCAGCAGCTCCGGACAGGGCGAGACCCAGTACTTC.

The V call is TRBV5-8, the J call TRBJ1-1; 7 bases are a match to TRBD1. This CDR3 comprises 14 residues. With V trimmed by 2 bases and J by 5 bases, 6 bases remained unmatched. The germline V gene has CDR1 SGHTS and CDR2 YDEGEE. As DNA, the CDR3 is TGTGCCAGCAGCTTCGGGACAGCCGTAACTGAAGCTTTCTTT. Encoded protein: CASSFGTAVTEAFF.

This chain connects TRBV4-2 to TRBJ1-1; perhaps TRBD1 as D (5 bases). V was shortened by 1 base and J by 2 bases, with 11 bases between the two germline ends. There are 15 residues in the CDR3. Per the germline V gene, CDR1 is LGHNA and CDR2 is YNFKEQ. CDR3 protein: CASSQVFRANTEAFF. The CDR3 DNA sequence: TGTGCCAGCAGCCAAGTTTTCAGGGCAAACACTGAAGCTTTCTTT.

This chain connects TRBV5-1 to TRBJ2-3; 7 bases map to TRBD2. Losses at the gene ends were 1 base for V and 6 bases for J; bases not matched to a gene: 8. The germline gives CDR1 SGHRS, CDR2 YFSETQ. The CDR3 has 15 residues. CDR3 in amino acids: CASSLWDPGGDTQYF. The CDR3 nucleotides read TGCGCCAGCAGCTTGTGGGACCCCGGGGGGGATACGCAGTATTTT.

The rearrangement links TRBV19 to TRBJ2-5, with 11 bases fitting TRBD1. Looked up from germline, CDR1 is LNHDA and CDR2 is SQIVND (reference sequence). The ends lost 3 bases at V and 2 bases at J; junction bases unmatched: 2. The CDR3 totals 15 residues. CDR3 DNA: TGTGCCAGTAGTATGGGACAGGGGGGGCAAGAGACCCAGTACTTC. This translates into CASSMGQGGQETQYF.

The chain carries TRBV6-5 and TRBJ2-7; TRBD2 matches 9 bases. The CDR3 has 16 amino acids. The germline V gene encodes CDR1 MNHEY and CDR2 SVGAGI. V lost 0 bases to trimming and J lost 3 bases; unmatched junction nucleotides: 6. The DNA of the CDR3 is TGTGCCAGCAGTTACTCACGGCGGGAGGGAAACTACGAGCAGTACTTC. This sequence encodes CASSYSRREGNYEQYF.

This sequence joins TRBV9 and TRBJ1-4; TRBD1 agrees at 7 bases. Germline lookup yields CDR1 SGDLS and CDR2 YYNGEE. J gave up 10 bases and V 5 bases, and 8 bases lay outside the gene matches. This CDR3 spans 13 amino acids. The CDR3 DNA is TGTGCCAGCAGAATACAGGGGAAAGGAAAACTGTTTTTT. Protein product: CASRIQGKGKLFF.

Written as DNA, the CDR3 is TGTGCCAGCAGTTCTACGGGATCACCGAACACTGAAGCTTTCTTT. Encoded protein: CASSSTGSPNTEAFF. The J gene is TRBJ1-1, the V gene TRBV6-5; D not certain. CDR1 and CDR2 from the germline V gene are MNHEY and SVGAGI. V was cut by 4 bases and J by 1 base, with 13 bases left in between. The CDR3 is 15 amino acids.

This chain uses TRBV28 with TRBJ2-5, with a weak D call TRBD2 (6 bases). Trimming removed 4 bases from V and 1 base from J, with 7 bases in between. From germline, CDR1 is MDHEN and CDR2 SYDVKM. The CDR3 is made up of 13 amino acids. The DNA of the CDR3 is TGTGCCAGCAGTTCGACTAGCCAAGAGACCCAGTACTTC. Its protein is CASSSTSQETQYF.

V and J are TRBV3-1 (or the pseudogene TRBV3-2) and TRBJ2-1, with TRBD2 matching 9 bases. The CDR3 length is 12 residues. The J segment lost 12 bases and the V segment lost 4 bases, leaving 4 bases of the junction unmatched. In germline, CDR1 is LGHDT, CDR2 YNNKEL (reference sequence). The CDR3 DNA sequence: TGTGCCAGCAGCCGGGTAGCGGGGGCGCAGTTCTTC. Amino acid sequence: CASSRVAGAQFF.

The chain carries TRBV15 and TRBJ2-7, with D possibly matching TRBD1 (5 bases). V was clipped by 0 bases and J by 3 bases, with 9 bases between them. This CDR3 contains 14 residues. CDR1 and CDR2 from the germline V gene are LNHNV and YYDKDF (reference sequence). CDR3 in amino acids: CATSRDSDSYEQYF. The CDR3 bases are TGTGCCACCAGCAGAGACAGCGACAGCTACGAGCAGTACTTC.

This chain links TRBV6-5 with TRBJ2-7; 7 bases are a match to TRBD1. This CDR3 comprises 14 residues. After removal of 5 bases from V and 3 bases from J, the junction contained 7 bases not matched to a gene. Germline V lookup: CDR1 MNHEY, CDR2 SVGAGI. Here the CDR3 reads CASSIRDSIYEQYF. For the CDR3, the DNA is TGTGCCAGCAGTATCCGGGACAGTATCTACGAGCAGTACTTC.

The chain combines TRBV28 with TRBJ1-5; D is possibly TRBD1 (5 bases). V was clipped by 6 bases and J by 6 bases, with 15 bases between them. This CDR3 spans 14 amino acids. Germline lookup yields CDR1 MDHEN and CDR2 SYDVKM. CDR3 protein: CASRMGGGGQPQHF. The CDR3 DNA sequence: TGTGCCAGCAGAATGGGGGGTGGCGGTCAGCCCCAGCATTTT.

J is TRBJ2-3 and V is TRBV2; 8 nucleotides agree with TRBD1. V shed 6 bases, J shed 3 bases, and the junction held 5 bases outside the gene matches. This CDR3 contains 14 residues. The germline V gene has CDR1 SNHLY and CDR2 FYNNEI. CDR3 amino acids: CASSRDRTTDTQYF. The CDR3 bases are TGTGCCAGCAGCCGGGACAGGACGACAGATACGCAGTATTTT.

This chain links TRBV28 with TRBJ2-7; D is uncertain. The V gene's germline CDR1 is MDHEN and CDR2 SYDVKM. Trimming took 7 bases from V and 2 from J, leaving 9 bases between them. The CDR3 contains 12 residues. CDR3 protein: CASNPVAYEQYV. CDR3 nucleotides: TGTGCCAGCAACCCCGTAGCCTACGAGCAGTACGTC.

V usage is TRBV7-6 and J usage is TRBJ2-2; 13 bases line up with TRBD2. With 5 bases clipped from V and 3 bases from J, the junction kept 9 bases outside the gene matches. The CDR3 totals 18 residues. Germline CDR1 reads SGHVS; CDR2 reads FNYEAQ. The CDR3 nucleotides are TGTGCCAGCAGCCGGACTAGCGGGGGTACAGGGGACACCGGGGAGCTGTTTTTT. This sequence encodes CASSRTSGGTGDTGELFF.

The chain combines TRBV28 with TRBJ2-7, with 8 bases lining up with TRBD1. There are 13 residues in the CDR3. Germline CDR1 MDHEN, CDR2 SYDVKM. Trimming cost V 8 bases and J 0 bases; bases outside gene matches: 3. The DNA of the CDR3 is TGTGCCAGCTTGACAGGGGACTCCTACGAGCAGTACTTC. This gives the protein CASLTGDSYEQYF.

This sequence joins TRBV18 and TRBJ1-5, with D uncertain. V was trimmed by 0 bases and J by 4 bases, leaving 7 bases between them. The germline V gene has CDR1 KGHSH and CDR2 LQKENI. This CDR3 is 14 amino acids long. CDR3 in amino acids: CASSPPDYNQPQHF. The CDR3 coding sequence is TGTGCCAGCTCACCACCTGACTATAATCAGCCCCAGCATTTT.